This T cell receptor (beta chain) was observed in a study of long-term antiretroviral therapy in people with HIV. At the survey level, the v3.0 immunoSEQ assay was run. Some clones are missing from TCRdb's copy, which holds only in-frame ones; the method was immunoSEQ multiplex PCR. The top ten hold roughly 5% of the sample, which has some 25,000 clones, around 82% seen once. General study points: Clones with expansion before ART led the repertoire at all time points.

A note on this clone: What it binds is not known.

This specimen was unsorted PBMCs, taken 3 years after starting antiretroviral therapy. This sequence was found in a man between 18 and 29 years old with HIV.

The CDR3, as DNA: TGTGCCAGCAGCTTAGAACAGGCCTCGGGGTCACCCCTCCACTTT. It is translated as CASSLEQASGSPLHF. The chain carries TRBV11-2 and TRBJ1-6, with D maybe TRBD1 (5 bases). The germline V gene has CDR1 SGHAT and CDR2 FQNNGV. This CDR3 contains 15 residues. V lost 0 bases to trimming and J lost 10 bases, with 13 bases between them.